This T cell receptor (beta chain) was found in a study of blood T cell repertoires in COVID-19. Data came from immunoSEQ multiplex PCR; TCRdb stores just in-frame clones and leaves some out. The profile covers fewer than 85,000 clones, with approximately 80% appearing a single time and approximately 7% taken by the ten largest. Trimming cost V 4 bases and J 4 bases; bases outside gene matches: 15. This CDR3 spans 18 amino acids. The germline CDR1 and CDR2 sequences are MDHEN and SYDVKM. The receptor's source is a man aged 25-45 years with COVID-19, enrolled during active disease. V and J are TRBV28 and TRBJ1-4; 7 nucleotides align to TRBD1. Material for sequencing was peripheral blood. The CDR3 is CASSSIYVRTGRNEKLFF. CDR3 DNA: TGTGCCAGCAGTTCGATATACGTAAGGACAGGCCGTAATGAAAAACTGTTTTTT.